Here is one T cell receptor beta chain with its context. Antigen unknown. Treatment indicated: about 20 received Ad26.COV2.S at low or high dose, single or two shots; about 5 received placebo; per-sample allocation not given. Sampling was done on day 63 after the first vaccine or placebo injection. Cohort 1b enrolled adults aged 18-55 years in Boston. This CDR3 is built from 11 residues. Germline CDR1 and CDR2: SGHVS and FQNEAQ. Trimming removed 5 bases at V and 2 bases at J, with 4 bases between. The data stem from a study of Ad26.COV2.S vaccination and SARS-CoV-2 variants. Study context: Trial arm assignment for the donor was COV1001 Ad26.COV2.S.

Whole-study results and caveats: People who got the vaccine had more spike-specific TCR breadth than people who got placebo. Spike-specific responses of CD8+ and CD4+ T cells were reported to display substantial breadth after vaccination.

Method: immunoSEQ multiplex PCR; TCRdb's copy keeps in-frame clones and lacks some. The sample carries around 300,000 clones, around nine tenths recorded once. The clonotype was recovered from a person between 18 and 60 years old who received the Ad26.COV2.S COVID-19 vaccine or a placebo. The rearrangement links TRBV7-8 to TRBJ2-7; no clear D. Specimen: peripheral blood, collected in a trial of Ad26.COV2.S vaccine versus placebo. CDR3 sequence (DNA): TGTGCCAGCAGCGACGCCTACGAGCAGTACTTC. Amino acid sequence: CASSDAYEQYF.